This T cell receptor beta chain was sequenced in a study of cytomegalovirus exposure and HLA in healthy donors. Across the study: Roughly 170 million T cells yielded fewer than 120 million unique TCR beta sequences in earlier analysis. Notes on the study in general: TCR beta chains numbering more than 150 were designated cytomegalovirus-associated. Common viral pathogens were later found to be apparently linked to several of the most significant clusters.

Deletions cut 6 bases from V and 1 base from J, with 12 bases between. The germline CDR1 and CDR2 sequences are SNHLY and FYNNEI. This CDR3 comprises 15 residues. The primer mix had 60 Vbeta and 13 Jbeta primers. Repertoires were generated with immunoSEQ multiplex PCR, while TCRdb's copy carries only in-frame clones and drops some. The sample has around 110,000 clones; about three fifths are singletons. About this clone itself: Its antigen is still unknown.

Sample: PBMCs. The chain employs TRBV2 and TRBJ1-4; D not certain. This receptor was identified in a woman aged 35 to 49 in good health and CMV-seropositive. The CDR3 loop reads CASREATGTNEKLFF. Here the CDR3 DNA reads TGTGCCAGCAGGGAGGCGACGGGAACTAATGAAAAACTGTTTTTT.